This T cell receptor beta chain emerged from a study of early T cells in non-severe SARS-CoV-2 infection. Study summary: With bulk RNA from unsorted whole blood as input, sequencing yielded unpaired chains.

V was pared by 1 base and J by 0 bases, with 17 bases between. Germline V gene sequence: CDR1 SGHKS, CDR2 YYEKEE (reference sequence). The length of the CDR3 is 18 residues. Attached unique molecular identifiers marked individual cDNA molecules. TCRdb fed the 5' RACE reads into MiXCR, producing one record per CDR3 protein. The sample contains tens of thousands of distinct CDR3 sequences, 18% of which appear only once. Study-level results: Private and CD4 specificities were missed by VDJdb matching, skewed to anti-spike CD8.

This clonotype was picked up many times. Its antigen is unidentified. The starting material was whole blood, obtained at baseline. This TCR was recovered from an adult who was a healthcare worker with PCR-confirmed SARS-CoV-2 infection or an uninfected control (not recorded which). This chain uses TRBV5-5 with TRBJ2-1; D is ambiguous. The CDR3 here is CASSLRLLASSSYNEQFF. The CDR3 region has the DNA TGTGCCAGCAGCTTGAGATTGTTGGCGTCGAGCTCCTACAATGAGCAGTTCTTC.